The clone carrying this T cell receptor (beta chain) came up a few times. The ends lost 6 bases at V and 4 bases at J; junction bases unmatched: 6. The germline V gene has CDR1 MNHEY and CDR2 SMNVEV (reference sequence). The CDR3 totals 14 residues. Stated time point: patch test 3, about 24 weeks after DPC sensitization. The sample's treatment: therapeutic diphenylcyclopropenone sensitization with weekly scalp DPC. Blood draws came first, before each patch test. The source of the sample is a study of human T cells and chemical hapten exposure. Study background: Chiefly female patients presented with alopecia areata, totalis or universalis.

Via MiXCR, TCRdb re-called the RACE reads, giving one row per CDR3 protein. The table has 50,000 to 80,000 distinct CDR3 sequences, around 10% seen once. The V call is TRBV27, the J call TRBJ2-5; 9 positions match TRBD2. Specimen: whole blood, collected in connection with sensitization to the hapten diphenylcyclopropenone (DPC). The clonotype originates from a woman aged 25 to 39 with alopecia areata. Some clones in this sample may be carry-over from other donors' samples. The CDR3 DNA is TGTGCCAGCAGCCCTCGGCGGGAGGGAGAGACCCAGTACTTC. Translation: CASSPRREGETQYF.